Below, 7 T cell receptor beta chains from the same sample are listed, as sequenced in a study of cytomegalovirus exposure and HLA in healthy donors. The PCR was carried out with 60 Vbeta primers and 13 Jbeta primers. The protocol was immunoSEQ multiplex PCR, while the TCRdb copy is restricted to in-frame clones and leaves out a portion. The sample shows some 200,000 clones, and 6.5% sits with its ten largest clones. The material sequenced was PBMCs. These receptors were taken from a man aged 25 to 45 in good health and CMV-seronegative.

The gene calls are TRBV28 and TRBJ2-3; 14 bases agree with TRBD2. The V gene end was trimmed by 5 bases and the J gene end by 1 base; junction bases not matched to a gene: 8. Germline V gene lookup returns CDR1 MDHEN and CDR2 SYDVKM. The CDR3 has 18 amino acids. Here the CDR3 DNA reads TGTGCCAGCAGTACCACACTGGGACTAGCGGGAGGCACAGATACGCAGTATTTT. The encoded protein is CASSTTLGLAGGTDTQYF.

The chain joins TRBV4-3 to TRBJ2-1; TRBD1 matches at 8 bases. The junction had 3 bases not matched to a gene; V was cut back by 1 base and J by 7 bases. The CDR3 loop spans 14 amino acids. Germline-derived CDR1 and CDR2 are LGHNA and YSLEER. CDR3 sequence reads: CASSQGQGSNEQFF. CDR3 coding DNA: TGCGCCAGCAGCCAAGGACAGGGGTCAAATGAGCAGTTCTTC.

The genes are TRBV9 and TRBJ2-6; the D gene is possibly TRBD1 (5 bases). Germline CDR1 SGDLS, CDR2 YYNGEE. V lost 4 bases and J lost 4, with 6 bases in between. The CDR3 contains 13 residues. The CDR3 nucleotides read TGTGCCAGCAGCAAGGGGGGGGCCAACGTCCTGACTTTC. This codes for CASSKGGANVLTF.

This sequence joins TRBV7-3 and TRBJ1-3; weak D call: TRBD1 (6 bases). The germline CDR1 and CDR2 sequences are SGHTA and FQGTGA. V lost 5 bases and J 0 bases, leaving 17 bases between the germline ends. CDR3 length equals 17 residues. Written as DNA, the CDR3 is TGTGCCAGCAGCCCTTACGGACAGTCGAGCTCTGGAAACACCATATATTTT. Translated, it gives CASSPYGQSSSGNTIYF.

V and J are TRBV12-5 and TRBJ1-2, with TRBD1 matching over 7 bases. The J segment lost 8 bases and the V segment lost 4 bases, leaving 16 bases of the junction unmatched. This CDR3 contains 16 residues. The germline V gene has CDR1 LGHNT and CDR2 FRNRAP. The chain's CDR3 is CASGSIQGTPHWGYTF. CDR3 nucleotides: TGTGCTAGTGGTTCGATACAGGGGACACCCCATTGGGGCTACACCTTC.

The rearrangement joins TRBV5-4 to TRBJ1-2; D is possibly TRBD1 (5 bases). CDR1 and CDR2 from the germline V gene are SGHNT and YYREEE (reference sequence). This CDR3 has 16 residues. Between the trimmed V and J ends, which lost 3 bases and 4 bases, there was a span of 19 bases. CDR3 in amino acids: CASSSILQTGTYGYTF. The CDR3 bases are TGTGCCAGCAGCTCTATACTACAAACAGGAACCTATGGCTACACCTTC.

Written as DNA, the CDR3 is TGTGCCAGCAGCCCGAGCGTTGGCAGCTACTATGGCTACACCTTC. Translating gives CASSPSVGSYYGYTF. This chain joins TRBV5-4 and TRBJ1-2; no firm D call. The germline gives CDR1 SGHNT, CDR2 YYREEE (reference sequence). The length of the CDR3 is 15 residues. Trimming pared 4 bases from V and 3 bases from J, leaving 16 bases between.